The 5 T cell receptor beta chains below all came from one sample that was sequenced in a study of blood T cell repertoires in COVID-19. Sequencing used immunoSEQ multiplex PCR; TCRdb keeps in-frame clones, though not all of them. The sample records 150,000 to 200,000 clones, 75% to 90% being singletons. Sequenced material: peripheral blood. The receptors here all came from a human donor with acute or convalescent COVID-19. The donor label of this sample is uncertain.

This chain joins TRBV19 and TRBJ1-2; D is uncertain. V lost 3 bases, J lost 4 bases, and 9 bases lay in between. The CDR3 runs 13 residues. The germline V gene encodes CDR1 LNHDA and CDR2 SQIVND (reference sequence). DNA of the CDR3: TGTGCCAGTAGTATTGATTCAGGCTATGGCTACACCTTC. Encoded protein: CASSIDSGYGYTF.

The chain links TRBV18 to TRBJ2-3; D is possibly TRBD2 (6 bases). Trimming took off 3 bases at V and 1 base at J, with 8 bases between the two ends. Looked up from germline, CDR1 is KGHSH and CDR2 is LQKENI. The CDR3 has 14 residues. The CDR3, as DNA: TGTGCCAGCTCACCGGGCGGGGGCACAGATACGCAGTATTTT. As protein: CASSPGGGTDTQYF.

The CDR3 sequence is CATPRGRGEITDTQYF. CDR3 nucleotides: TGTGCCACCCCGCGGGGACGCGGGGAGATCACAGATACGCAGTATTTT. This chain uses TRBV2 with TRBJ2-3, with D possibly matching TRBD2 (6 bases). CDR3 size: 16 residues. Germline CDR1 is SNHLY and CDR2 is FYNNEI. Trimming cost V 10 bases and J 2 bases, with 22 bases left between them.

This chain links TRBV3-1 (or the pseudogene TRBV3-2) with TRBJ1-6; 9 nucleotides agree with TRBD1. Germline V lookup: CDR1 LGHDT, CDR2 YNNKEL (reference sequence). The CDR3 extends over 18 amino acids. With V trimmed by 1 base and J by 9 bases, 13 bases remained unmatched. The DNA for the CDR3 is TGTGCCAGCAGCCAAGGGTTGGGGACAGGGTCGGTAGGTTCACCCCTCCACTTT. Amino acids: CASSQGLGTGSVGSPLHF.

The chain uses TRBV10-1 and TRBJ2-3; the D gene is possibly TRBD1 (5 bases). The V end was cut by 5 bases, the J end by 2 bases, with 14 bases between. Germline V gene data show CDR1 as WNHNN and CDR2 as SYGVQD (reference sequence). The CDR3 totals 15 residues. CDR3 in DNA: TGCGCCAGCAGTCGGCAGGGAAAACACACAGATACGCAGTATTTT. Its protein product is CASSRQGKHTDTQYF.